A selection of T cell receptor beta chains follows, all from one sample in a study of T cell responses to AZD1222 COVID-19 vaccine. Clones were sequenced by immunoSEQ multiplex PCR, and TCRdb holds only the in-frame ones, with some missing. The repertoire holds more than 110,000 clones, about 92% seen once, with 3% to 3.5% in the top ten. The input for sequencing was peripheral blood, taken on day 0 of AZD1222 vaccination. The receptors derive from an adult in good health. CDR3s include the opening cysteine and the closing phenylalanine or tryptophan. The D gene is left open where the match is weak.

TRBJ2-1 TRBV7-3 NA TGTGCCAGCAGCTTACGGAACAATGAGCAGTTCTTC CASSLRNNEQFF
TRBJ1-2 TRBV6-1 NA TGTGCCAGCAGTGACCAGGGGACGGATAACTATGGCTACACCTTC CASSDQGTDNYGYTF
TRBJ1-2 TRBV9 NA TGTGCCAGCAGCGTAGGATCGGGAGCGAGGGGCTACACCTTC CASSVGSGARGYTF
TRBJ1-1 TRBV28 NA TGTGCCAGCAGGGTCTTGAACACTGAAGCTTTCTTT CASRVLNTEAFF
TRBJ2-1 TRBV7-3 NA TGTGCCAGCAGCCTCTTTAGGAACTCCTACAATGAGCAGTTCTTC CASSLFRNSYNEQFF
TRBJ1-6 TRBV19 NA TGTGCCAGTAGTATGGTAACGGGCGGACTCTTTGATTCACCCCTCCACTTT CASSMVTGGLFDSPLHF
TRBJ1-6 TRBV7-2 NA TGTGCCAGCAGTCAGGGACCGATCTATAATTCACCCCTCCACTTT CASSQGPIYNSPLHF
TRBJ1-2 TRBV30 NA TGTGCCTGGAGTGTACAGCAGATATCTAACTATGGCTACACCTTC CAWSVQQISNYGYTF
TRBJ1-2 TRBV5-1 TRBD1 TGCGCCAGCAGCTCGGACAGGGGGAACTATGGCTACACCTTC CASSSDRGNYGYTF
TRBJ2-3 TRBV27 TRBD2 TGTGCCAGCAGTGCCCCGGGACTAGCGGGGCTCACAGATACGCAGTATTTT CASSAPGLAGLTDTQYF
TRBJ2-7 TRBV7-2 NA TGTGCCAGCGGCGCGTTCGGGGACGGCTACGAGCAGTACTTC CASGAFGDGYEQYF
TRBJ2-1 TRBV11-3 NA TGTGCCAGCAGCTTAAGGGCTAGCAGGAATGAGCAGTTCTTC CASSLRASRNEQFF
TRBJ1-1 TRBV28 NA TGTGCCAGCAGTACCCAGCTTATGAACACTGAAGCTTTCTTT CASSTQLMNTEAFF
TRBJ2-7 TRBV18 NA TGTGCCAGCTCACCACCAGGAACGCCAAGGATCGAGCAGTACTTC CASSPPGTPRIEQYF
TRBJ2-2 TRBV9 NA TGTGCCAGCAGCGTAGACGGAGGTGGAGGGGAGCTGTTTTTT CASSVDGGGGELFF
TRBJ2-3 TRBV29-1 NA TGCAGCGCAAATGGGGGGTCAGATACGCAGTATTTT CSANGGSDTQYF
TRBJ2-7 TRBV6-1 NA TGTGCCAGCAGTGCAGCGGGTCACGAGCAGTACTTC CASSAAGHEQYF
TRBJ1-2 TRBV12-3/TRBV12-4 NA TGTGCCAGCAGTCCCTACGGGCAAGTTGGCTACACCTTC CASSPYGQVGYTF
TRBJ2-1 TRBV5-1 TRBD2 TGCGCCAGCAGCTTGACTAGCGGGAGGTCCTACAATGAGCAGTTCTTC CASSLTSGRSYNEQFF
TRBJ1-1 TRBV27 NA TGTGCCAGCGAGGCGGCCGGGTCCAGTAACACTGAAGCTTTCTTT CASEAAGSSNTEAFF
TRBJ2-3 TRBV24-1 NA TGTGCCACCAGTGGAGGTGGGGCCACAGATACGCAGTATTTT CATSGGGATDTQYF
TRBJ2-1 TRBV5-1 TRBD1 TGCGCCAGCAGCCCCGGACAGGGGAATCACAATGAGCAGTTCTTC CASSPGQGNHNEQFF
TRBJ2-7 TRBV29-1 NA TGCAGCGTTGATTCCCTAGAATACGAGCAGTACTTC CSVDSLEYEQYF
TRBJ2-7 TRBV4-1 TRBD2 TGCGCCAGCAGCCAGTCCAGCGGCGGCGGGAGGGCAAGCGAGCAGTACTTC CASSQSSGGGRASEQYF